This T cell receptor (beta chain) was captured by sequencing in a study of blood T cell repertoires in COVID-19. Study details: Acute and convalescent COVID-19 samples came from the United States, Italy and Spain. The analysed material was cDNA or gDNA that came from T cells, B-cell-depleted T cells, or PBMCs.

V trimming: 0 bases; J trimming: 3 bases; junction bases outside the gene matches: 14. The CDR3 is made up of 21 amino acids. The V gene's germline CDR1 is MGHRA and CDR2 YSYEKL. Per the authors' pipeline: Nucleated cell counts were estimated from reference gene primer amplification. This table comes from immunoSEQ multiplex PCR, and its TCRdb copy is limited to in-frame clones, with some not included. The V and J calls and the clone size are those of that table, but D and trimming were determined from the DNA. The sample holds 140,000 or so clones, 75% to 90% seen once. This clonotype was obtained from a man between 65 and 80 years old who had recovered from COVID-19. The chain combines TRBV4-1 with TRBJ2-6, with TRBD2 identical over 10 bases. The sample consisted of peripheral blood. In DNA, the CDR3 is TGCGCCAGCAGCCAAGATCCGGGGGATAGCGGGAGGCGATATGGGGCCAACGTCCTGACTTTC. It encodes CASSQDPGDSGRRYGANVLTF.